This T cell receptor beta chain was sequenced in a study of identical twins. The V and J ends lost 6 bases and 1 base respectively, with 9 bases between them. The CDR3 runs to 14 residues. Germline assignment: CDR1 MNHNS and CDR2 SASEGT. Broader study findings: Because invariant MAIT and iNKT cells could be present, zero-insertion analyses could be partly confounded.

The cDNA had a unique molecular identifier and a template-switch universal primer site. One entry per CDR3 protein, called by TCRdb with MiXCR from the 5' RACE reads. The table lists about 490,000 distinct CDR3 sequences, roughly 15% of them singletons. A note on this clonotype: The antigen is not known.

These data also featured in a second study, about yellow fever vaccine responses in identical twins.

Sequencing used CD4+ T cells sorted from blood. The V and J genes are TRBV6-1 and TRBJ2-2; TRBD1 might be the D (5 bases). This TCR was recovered from a woman under 30 in good health. CDR3 bases: TGTGCCAGCAGGTCCGGACAGAACACCGGGGAGCTGTTTTTT. As protein: CASRSGQNTGELFF.